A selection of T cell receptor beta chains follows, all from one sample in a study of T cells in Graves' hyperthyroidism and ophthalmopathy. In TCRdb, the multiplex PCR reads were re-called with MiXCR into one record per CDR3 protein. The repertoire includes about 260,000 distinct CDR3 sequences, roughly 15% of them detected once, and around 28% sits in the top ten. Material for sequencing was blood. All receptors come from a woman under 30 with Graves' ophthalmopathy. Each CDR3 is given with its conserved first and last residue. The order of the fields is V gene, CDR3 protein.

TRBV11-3,CASSQSVYGYTF
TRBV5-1,CASSLVLGPDPRSEAFF
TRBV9,CASSVAVRGTGNYGYTF
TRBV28,CASSSQGALTEAFF
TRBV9,CASSVASTTGELFF
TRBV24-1,CATSDSGTAPGETQYF
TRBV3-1,CASSQDLPGLEGLDTQYF
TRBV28,CASSFPRDRVDEAFF
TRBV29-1,CSVETSGGADTQYF
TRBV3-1,CASSPEPGWGSYEQYF
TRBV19,CASTPLGGGRGNQPQHF
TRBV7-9,CASSLTDSKSSYEQYF